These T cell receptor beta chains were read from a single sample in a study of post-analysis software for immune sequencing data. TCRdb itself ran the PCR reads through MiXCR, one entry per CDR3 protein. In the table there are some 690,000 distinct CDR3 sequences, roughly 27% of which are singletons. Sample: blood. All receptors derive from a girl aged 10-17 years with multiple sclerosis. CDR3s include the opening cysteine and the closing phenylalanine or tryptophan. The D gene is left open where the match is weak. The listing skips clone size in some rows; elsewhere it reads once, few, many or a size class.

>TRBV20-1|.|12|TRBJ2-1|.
TGCAGTGCTAGAGTACAGTCCGGTGAGCAGTTCTTC
CSARVQSGEQFF
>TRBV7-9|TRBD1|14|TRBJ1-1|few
TGTGCCAGCAGCCCCCGACAGGGACCAATTGAAGCTTTCTTT
CASSPRQGPIEAFF
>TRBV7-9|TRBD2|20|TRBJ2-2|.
TGTGCCAGCAGCTTAAAAAGTAGGGCTAGCGGGAGGACCAACACCGGGGAGCTGTTTTTT
CASSLKSRASGRTNTGELFF
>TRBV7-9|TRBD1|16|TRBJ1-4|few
TGTGCCAGCAGCCCCGGGACAGGAGGGGGAAATGAAAAACTGTTTTTT
CASSPGTGGGNEKLFF
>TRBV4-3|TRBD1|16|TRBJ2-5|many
TGCGCCAGCAGCCAAGATCGGGCAGGGGGCAGGGAGACCCAGTACTTC
CASSQDRAGGRETQYF
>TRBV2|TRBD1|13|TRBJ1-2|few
TGTGCCAGCAGGGCGGGACAGTCCTATGGCTACACCTTC
CASRAGQSYGYTF
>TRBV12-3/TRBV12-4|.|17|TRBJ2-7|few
TGTGCCAGCAGTTTAGCGCTTGGGGGAGCGGTCTCCTACGAGCAGTACTTC
CASSLALGGAVSYEQYF
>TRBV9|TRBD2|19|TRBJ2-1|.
TGTGCCGGCAGCGAGCCGGGACTAGCGGGAGATCGGTCCTACAATGAGCAGTTCTTC
CAGSEPGLAGDRSYNEQFF
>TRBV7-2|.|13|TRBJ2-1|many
TGTGCCAGCAGCTTAGTGCCCCACAATGAGCAGTTCTTC
CASSLVPHNEQFF
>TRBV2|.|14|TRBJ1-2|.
TGTGCCAGCACGTCGCAGGGAAGGGACTATGGCTACACCTTC
CASTSQGRDYGYTF
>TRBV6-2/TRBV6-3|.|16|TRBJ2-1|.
TGTGCCAGCAGTTACTTAGTTCGTCCCCGACACAATGAGCAGTTCTTC
CASSYLVRPRHNEQFF
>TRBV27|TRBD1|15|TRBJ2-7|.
TGTGCCAGCAGCGTCGGCGCAGGGGGCGGGTACGAGCAGTACTTC
CASSVGAGGGYEQYF
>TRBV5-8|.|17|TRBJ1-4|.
TGTGCCAGCAGCTCAGAGGGGTATTCTTCAACTAATGAAAAACTGTTTTTT
CASSSEGYSSTNEKLFF
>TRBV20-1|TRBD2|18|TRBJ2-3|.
TGCAGTGCTAGAGATCTCCCCAGGGGGACTAGCTACACAGATACGCAGTATTTT
CSARDLPRGTSYTDTQYF
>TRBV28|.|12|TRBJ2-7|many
TGTGCCAGCAGGGGAGATACATACGAGCAGTACTTC
CASRGDTYEQYF
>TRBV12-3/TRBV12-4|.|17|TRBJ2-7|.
TGTGCCAGCAGTCCACCCAGGCGGTTTAGCTCCTACAATGAGCAGTACTTC
CASSPPRRFSSYNEQYF
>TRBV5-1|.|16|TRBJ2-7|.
TGCGCCAGCAGCTTGGTGAGGGACTCCGTATCCTACGAGCAGTACTTC
CASSLVRDSVSYEQYF
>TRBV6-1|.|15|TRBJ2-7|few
TGTGCCAGCAGTGCGATGACAGTACCCCTAGGCGAGCAGTACTTC
CASSAMTVPLGEQYF
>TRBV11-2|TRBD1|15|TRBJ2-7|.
TGTGCCAGCAGCTGGACAGGGGGAAGCTCCTACGAGCAGTACTTC
CASSWTGGSSYEQYF
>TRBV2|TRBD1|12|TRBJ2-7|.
TGTGCCAGCCGGGACAGGGTTTACGAGCAGTACTTC
CASRDRVYEQYF
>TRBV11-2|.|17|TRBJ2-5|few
TGTGCCAGCAGCTTAGTCGCTATGCGACAGCCAGCCGAGACCCAGTACTTC
CASSLVAMRQPAETQYF
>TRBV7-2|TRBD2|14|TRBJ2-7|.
TGTGCCAGCAGCCTAGCGGGAGTCTCTCTCGAGCAGTACTTC
CASSLAGVSLEQYF
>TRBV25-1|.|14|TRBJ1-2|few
TGTGCCAGCAGTGAATGGCCAGGGCCCTATGGCTACACCTTC
CASSEWPGPYGYTF
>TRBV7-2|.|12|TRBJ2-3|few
TGTGCCAGCAGCCCCAGACCCGTGTCGCAGTATTTT
CASSPRPVSQYF
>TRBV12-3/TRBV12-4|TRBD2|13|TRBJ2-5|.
TGTGCCACCAGGAGGACTAGTGGAGAGACCCAGTACTTC
CATRRTSGETQYF
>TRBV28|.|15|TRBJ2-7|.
TGTGCCAGCAGCCAGGGGCGCTTTAGCTCCTACGAGCAGTACTTC
CASSQGRFSSYEQYF
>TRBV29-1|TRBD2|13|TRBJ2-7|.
TGCAGCGCTCGGACTAGCGGGGCCTACGAGCAGTACTTC
CSARTSGAYEQYF
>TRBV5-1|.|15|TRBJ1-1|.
TGCGCCAGCAGGGACGGATCGGTTGGTGACACTGAAGCTTTCTTT
CASRDGSVGDTEAFF
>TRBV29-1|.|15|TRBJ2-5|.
TGCAGCGTCCTGCGAGTGGTAAGCGCCCAAGAGACCCAGTACTTC
CSVLRVVSAQETQYF
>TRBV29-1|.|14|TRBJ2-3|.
TGCAGCGCCGACCGGGACCGAGACACAGATACGCAGTATTTT
CSADRDRDTDTQYF
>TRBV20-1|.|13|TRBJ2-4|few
TGCAGTGCTTTAGGGGGAACCAAAAACATTCAGTACTTC
CSALGGTKNIQYF
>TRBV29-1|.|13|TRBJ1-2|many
TGCAGCGCCGCGCGGGGAGGGTTAAAGGGCTACACCTTC
CSAARGGLKGYTF
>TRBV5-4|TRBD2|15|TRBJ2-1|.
TGTGCCAGCAGCTTGGGAGCGGGAGGGCCTAGTGAGCAGTTCTTC
CASSLGAGGPSEQFF
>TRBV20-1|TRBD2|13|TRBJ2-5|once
TGCAGTGCTGGACCGGGAGGACAAGAGACCCAGTACTTC
CSAGPGGQETQYF
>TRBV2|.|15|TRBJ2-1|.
TGTGCCAGCAGCCCCTCGACAGTCTTGTACAATGAGCAGTTCTTC
CASSPSTVLYNEQFF
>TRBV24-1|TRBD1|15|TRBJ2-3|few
TGTGCCACCAGTGATTTCGGACAGGCCGGCGATACGCAGTATTTT
CATSDFGQAGDTQYF
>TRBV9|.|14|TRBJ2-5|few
TGTGCCAGCAGCGTAGGGGGCACAGCAGAGACCCAGTACTTC
CASSVGGTAETQYF
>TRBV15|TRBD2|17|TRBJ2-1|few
TGTGCCACCAGCAGCAGGACTAGCGGCAGCCAACGCAATGAGCAGTTCTTC
CATSSRTSGSQRNEQFF
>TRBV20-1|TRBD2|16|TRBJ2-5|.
TGCAGTGCTAGCGGCAGACTAGCGGGTGGGGGGGAGACCCAGTACTTC
CSASGRLAGGGETQYF
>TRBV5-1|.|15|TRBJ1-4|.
TGCGCCAGCAGCTTGGGCACCGGGCCCATAGAAAAACTGTTTTTT
CASSLGTGPIEKLFF
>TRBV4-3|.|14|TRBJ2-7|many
TGCGCCAGCAGCCAGTTGAGCAACTCGTACGAGCAGTACTTC
CASSQLSNSYEQYF
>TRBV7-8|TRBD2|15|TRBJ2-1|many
TGTGCCAGCAGCTTAGCAGGACTAGCGGGGGATGAGCAGTTCTTC
CASSLAGLAGDEQFF
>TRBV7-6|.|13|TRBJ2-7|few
TGTGCCAGCAGCTTAGATGACATCGGCGAGCAGTACTTC
CASSLDDIGEQYF
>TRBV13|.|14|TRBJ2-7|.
TGTGCCAGCAGCCCTGGTCGCCACTACAATGAGCAGTACTTC
CASSPGRHYNEQYF
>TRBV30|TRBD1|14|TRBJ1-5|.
TGTGCCTGGAGTGAGGGGGGACAGGGGGCCGGTAAGCATTTT
CAWSEGGQGAGKHF
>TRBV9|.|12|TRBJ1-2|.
TGTGCCAGCCTCGATGAGAGTTATGGCTACACCTTC
CASLDESYGYTF
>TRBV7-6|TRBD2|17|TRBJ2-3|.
TGTGCCAGCAGCAACCCAGCTAGCGGGGGGGGCACAGATACGCAGTATTTT
CASSNPASGGGTDTQYF
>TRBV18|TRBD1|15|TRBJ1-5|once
TGTGCCAGCTCACCCAACACAGGGGACAATCAGCCCCAGCATTTT
CASSPNTGDNQPQHF
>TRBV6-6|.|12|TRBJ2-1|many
TGTGCCAGCAACAGAATCCAGGGGGAGCAGTTCTTC
CASNRIQGEQFF
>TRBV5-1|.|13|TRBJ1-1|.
TGCGCCAGCAGCTTGGAAGAGCCTTGGGAAGCTTTCTTT
CASSLEEPWEAFF
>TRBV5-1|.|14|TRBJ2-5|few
TGCGCCAGCAGCCCCCGGGACGTTCAAGAGACCCAGTACTTC
CASSPRDVQETQYF
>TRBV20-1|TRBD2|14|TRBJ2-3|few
TGCAGTGCGAGTCTAGCGGGAGCGGGAGATACGCAGTATTTT
CSASLAGAGDTQYF
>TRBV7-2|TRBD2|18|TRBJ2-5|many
TGTGCCAGCAGCCGCCAGTTCGACGGGACTAGTAAAGAAGAGACCCAGTACTTC
CASSRQFDGTSKEETQYF
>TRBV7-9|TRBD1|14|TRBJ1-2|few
TGTGCCAGCAGTCCCGGGCAGGGGGCTGAAGGCTACACCTTC
CASSPGQGAEGYTF
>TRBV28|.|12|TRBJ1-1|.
TGTGCCAGCAGTCCAGAGGGGACTGAAGCTTTCTTT
CASSPEGTEAFF
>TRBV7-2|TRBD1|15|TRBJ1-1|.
TGTGCCAGCAGCTTATGGGACAGCATGAACACTGAAGCTTTCTTT
CASSLWDSMNTEAFF
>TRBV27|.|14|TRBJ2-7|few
TGTGCCAGCAGTTCCCAGGGGGGGAGGGGCGAGCAGTACTTC
CASSSQGGRGEQYF
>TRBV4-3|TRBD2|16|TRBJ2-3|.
TGCGCCAGCAGCCAAGTGGCTAGCGGGAGAATGGATACGCAGTATTTT
CASSQVASGRMDTQYF
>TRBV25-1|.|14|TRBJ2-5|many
TGTGCCAGCAGGACAAGACGGGGAGGAGAGACCCAGTACTTC
CASRTRRGGETQYF
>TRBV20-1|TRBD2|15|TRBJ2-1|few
TGCAGTGCTAGAGAGCTAGCGGGGGGTTGGGATGAGCAGTTCTTC
CSARELAGGWDEQFF